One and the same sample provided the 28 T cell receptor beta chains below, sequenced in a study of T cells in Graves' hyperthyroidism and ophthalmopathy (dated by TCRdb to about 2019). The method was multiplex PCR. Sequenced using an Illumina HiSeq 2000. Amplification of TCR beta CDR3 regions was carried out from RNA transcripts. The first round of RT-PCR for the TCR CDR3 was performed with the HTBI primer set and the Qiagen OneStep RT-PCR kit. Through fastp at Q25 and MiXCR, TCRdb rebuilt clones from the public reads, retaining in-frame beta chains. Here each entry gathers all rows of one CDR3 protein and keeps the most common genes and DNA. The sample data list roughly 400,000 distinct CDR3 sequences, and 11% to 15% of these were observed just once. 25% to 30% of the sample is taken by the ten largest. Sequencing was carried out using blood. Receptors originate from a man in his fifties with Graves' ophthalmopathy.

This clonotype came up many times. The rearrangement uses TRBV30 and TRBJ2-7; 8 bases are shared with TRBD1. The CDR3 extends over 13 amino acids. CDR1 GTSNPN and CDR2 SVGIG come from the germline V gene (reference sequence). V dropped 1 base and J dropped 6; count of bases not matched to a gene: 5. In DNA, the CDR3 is TGTGCCTGGAGTGCAACAGGGGGTGGCGAGCAGTACTTC. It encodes CAWSATGGGEQYF. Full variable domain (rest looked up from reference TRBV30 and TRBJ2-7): SQTIHQWPATLVQPVGSPLSLECTVEGTSNPNLYWYRQAAGRGLQLLFYSVGIGQISSEVPQNLSASRPQDRQFILSSKKLLLSDSGFYLCAWSATGGGEQYFGPGTRLTVT.

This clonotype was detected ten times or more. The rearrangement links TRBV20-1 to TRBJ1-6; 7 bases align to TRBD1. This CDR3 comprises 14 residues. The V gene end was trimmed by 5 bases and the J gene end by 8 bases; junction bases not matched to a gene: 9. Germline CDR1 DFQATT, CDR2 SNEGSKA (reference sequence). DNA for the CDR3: TGCAGTGCTCCTGATACAGGGGTAGATTCACCCCTCCACTTT. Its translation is CSAPDTGVDSPLHF.

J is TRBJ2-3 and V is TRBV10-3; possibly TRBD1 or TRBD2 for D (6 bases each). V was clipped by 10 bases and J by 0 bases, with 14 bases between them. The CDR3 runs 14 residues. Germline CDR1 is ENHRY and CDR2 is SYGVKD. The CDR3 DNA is TGTGCCACGGGGGACACAGATAGCACAGATACGCAGTATTTT. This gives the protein CATGDTDSTDTQYF.

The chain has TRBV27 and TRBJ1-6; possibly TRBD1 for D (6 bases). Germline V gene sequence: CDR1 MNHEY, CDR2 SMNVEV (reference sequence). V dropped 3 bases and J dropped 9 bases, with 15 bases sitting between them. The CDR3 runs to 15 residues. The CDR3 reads CASSFRGALGSPLHF. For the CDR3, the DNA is TGTGCCAGCAGTTTTCGGGGGGCGCTTGGTTCACCCCTCCACTTT.

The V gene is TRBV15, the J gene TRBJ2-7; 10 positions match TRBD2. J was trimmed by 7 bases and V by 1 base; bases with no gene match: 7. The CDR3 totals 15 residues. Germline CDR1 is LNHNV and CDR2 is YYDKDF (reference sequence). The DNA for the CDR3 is TGTGCCACCAGCAGAGGACCTAGCGGGAGCTTGGAGCAGTACTTC. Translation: CATSRGPSGSLEQYF.

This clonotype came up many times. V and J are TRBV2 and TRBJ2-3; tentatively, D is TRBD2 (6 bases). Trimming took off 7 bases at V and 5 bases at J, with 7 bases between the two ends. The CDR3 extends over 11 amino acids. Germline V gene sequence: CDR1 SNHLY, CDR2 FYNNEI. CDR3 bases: TGTGCCAGCACGGGAGAAGATACGCAGTATTTT. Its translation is CASTGEDTQYF.

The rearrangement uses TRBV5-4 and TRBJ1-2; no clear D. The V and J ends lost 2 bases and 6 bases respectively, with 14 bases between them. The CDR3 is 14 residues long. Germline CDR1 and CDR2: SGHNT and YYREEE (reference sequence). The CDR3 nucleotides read TGTGCCAGCAGCTTTCACGATAAGACAAATGGCTACACCTTC. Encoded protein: CASSFHDKTNGYTF.

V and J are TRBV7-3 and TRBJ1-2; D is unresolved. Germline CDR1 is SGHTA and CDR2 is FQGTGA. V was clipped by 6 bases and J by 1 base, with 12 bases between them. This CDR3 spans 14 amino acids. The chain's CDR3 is CASRPTEVNYGYTF. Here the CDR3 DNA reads TGTGCCAGCAGACCCACAGAAGTTAACTATGGCTACACCTTC.

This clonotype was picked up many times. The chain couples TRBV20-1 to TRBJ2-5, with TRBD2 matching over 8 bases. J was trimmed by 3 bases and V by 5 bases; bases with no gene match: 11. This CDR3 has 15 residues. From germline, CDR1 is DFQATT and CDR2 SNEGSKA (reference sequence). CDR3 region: CSAEGLAGKKETQYF. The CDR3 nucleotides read TGCAGTGCTGAGGGTCTAGCGGGCAAAAAAGAGACCCAGTACTTC.

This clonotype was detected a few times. The CDR3 sequence is CATSDLELNIQYF. CDR3 bases: TGTGCCACCAGTGATTTGGAGTTAAACATTCAGTACTTC. The chain couples TRBV24-1 to TRBJ2-4, with no clear D. The CDR3 sequence is 13 residues long. V lost 0 bases to trimming and J lost 6 bases, with 5 bases between them. Per germline, CDR1 KGHDR and CDR2 SFDVKD.

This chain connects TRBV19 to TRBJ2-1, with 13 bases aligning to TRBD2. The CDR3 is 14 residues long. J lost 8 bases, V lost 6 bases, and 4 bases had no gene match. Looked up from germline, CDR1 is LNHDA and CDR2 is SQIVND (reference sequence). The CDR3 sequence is CASRWTSGSDEQFF. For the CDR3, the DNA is TGTGCCAGTAGGTGGACTAGCGGGAGCGATGAGCAGTTCTTC.

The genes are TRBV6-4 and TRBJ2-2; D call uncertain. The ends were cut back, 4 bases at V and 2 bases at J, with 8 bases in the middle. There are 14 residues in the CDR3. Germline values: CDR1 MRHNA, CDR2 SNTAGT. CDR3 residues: CASSVDHNTGELFF. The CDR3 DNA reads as TGTGCCAGCAGTGTGGACCATAACACCGGGGAGCTGTTTTTT.

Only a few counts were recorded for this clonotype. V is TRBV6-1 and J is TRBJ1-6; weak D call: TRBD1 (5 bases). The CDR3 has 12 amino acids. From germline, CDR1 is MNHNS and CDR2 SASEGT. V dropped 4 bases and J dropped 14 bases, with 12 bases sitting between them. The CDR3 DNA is TGTGCCAGCAGTGGAGGGGTTGGGGCCCTCCACTTT. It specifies CASSGGVGALHF.

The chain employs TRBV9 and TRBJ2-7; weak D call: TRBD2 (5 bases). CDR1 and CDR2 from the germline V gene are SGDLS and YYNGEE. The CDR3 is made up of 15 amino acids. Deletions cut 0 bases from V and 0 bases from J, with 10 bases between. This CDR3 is CASSVGGPSSYEQYF. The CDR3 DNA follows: TGTGCCAGCAGCGTAGGCGGGCCAAGCTCCTACGAGCAGTACTTC.

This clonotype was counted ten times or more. The CDR3 is CASSHGGTIQETQYF. CDR3 DNA sequence: TGTGCCAGCAGCCACGGCGGGACTATCCAAGAGACCCAGTACTTC. The rearrangement uses TRBV14 and TRBJ2-5, with TRBD2 matching 7 bases. Germline V gene sequence: CDR1 SGHDN, CDR2 FVKESK. The CDR3 covers 15 residues. The V segment lost 3 bases and the J segment 1 base; nucleotides outside the gene matches: 5.

The chain's CDR3 is CSAREGGRALDTQYF. The CDR3 region has the DNA TGCAGTGCTAGAGAAGGCGGGAGGGCCTTAGATACGCAGTATTTT. V and J are TRBV20-1 and TRBJ2-3, with TRBD2 identical over 9 bases. V was clipped by 0 bases and J by 5 bases; unmatched bases: 6. The CDR3 contains 15 residues. Germline V gene data show CDR1 as DFQATT and CDR2 as SNEGSKA (reference sequence).

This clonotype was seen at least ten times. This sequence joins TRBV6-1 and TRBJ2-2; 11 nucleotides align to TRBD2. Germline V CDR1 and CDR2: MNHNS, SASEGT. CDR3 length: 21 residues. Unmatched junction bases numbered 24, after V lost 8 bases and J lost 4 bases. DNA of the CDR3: TGTGCCAGCCAAGTTACCCCGGGACAGGGAACTAGCGGGAGAGGCACCGGGGAGCTGTTTTTT. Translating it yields CASQVTPGQGTSGRGTGELFF.

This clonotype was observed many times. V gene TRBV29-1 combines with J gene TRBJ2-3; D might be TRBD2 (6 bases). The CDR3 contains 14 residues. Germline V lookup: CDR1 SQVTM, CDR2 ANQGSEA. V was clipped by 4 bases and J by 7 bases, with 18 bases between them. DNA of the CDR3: TGCAGCGTTGTCCCAGGCGGGAAGGTGAATACGCAGTATTTT. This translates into CSVVPGGKVNTQYF.

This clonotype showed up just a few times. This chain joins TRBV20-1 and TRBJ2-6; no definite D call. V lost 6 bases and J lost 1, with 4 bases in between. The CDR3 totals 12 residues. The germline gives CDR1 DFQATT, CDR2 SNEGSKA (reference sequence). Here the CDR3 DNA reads TGCAGTGCCCTATCTGGGGCCAACGTCCTGACTTTC. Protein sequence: CSALSGANVLTF.

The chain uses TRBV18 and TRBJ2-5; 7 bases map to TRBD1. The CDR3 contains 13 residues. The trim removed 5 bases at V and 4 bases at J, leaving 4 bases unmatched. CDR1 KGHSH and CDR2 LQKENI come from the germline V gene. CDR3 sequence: CASSLGQPETQYF. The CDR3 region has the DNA TGTGCCAGCTCATTGGGACAGCCAGAGACCCAGTACTTC.

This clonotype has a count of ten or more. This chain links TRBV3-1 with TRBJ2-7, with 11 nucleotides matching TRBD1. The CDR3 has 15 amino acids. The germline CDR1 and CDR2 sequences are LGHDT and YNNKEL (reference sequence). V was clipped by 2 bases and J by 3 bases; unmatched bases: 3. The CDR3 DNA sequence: TGTGCCAGCAGCCAACTCGGGACAGGGGGCTACGAGCAGTACTTC. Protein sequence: CASSQLGTGGYEQYF.

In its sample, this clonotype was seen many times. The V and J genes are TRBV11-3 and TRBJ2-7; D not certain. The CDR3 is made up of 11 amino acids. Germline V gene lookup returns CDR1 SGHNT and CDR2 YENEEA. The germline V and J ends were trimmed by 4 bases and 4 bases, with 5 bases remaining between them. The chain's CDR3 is CASSYDYEQYF. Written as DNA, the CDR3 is TGTGCCAGCAGCTACGATTACGAGCAGTACTTC.

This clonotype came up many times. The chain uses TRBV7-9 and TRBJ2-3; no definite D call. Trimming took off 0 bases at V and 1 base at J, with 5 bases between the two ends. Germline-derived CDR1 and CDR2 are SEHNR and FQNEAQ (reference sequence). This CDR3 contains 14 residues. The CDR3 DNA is TGTGCCAGCAGCTTAGCACGCCGCACAGATACGCAGTATTTT. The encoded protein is CASSLARRTDTQYF.

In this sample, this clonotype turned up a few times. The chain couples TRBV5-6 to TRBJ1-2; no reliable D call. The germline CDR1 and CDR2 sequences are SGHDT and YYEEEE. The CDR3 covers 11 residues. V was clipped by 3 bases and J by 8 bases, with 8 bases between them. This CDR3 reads CASSSAWGYTF. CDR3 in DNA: TGTGCCAGCAGCTCCGCCTGGGGCTACACCTTC.

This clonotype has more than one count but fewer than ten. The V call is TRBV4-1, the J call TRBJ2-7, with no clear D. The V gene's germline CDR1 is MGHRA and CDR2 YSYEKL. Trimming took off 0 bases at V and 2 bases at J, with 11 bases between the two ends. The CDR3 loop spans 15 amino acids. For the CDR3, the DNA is TGCGCCAGCAGCCAAGACTCCTCTGGGGCCTACGAGCAGTACTTC. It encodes CASSQDSSGAYEQYF.

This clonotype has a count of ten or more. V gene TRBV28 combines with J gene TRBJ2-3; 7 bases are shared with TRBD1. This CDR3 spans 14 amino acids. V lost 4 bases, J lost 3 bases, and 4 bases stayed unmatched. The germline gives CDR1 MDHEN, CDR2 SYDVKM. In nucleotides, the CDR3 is TGTGCCAGCAGTTCAGGGGGTCAAACAGATACGCAGTATTTT. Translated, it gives CASSSGGQTDTQYF.

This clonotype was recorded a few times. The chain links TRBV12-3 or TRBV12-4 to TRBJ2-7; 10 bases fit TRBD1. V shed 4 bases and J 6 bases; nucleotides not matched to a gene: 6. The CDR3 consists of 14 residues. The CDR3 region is CASSSPGQGPEQYF. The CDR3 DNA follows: TGTGCCAGCAGTTCACCGGGACAGGGGCCCGAGCAGTACTTC.

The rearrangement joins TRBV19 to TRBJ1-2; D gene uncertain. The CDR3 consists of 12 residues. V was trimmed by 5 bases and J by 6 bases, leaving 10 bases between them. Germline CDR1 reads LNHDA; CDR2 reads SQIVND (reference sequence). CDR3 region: CASSPRTDGYTF. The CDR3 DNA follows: TGTGCCAGTAGTCCACGGACGGATGGCTACACCTTC.